This T cell receptor (beta chain) was captured in a study of T cell repertoires in cytomegalovirus infection. Whole-study results and caveats: Ex vivo responses were dominated by HLA-C-restricted CMV-specific TCR beta clonotypes.

This CDR3 is 15 amino acids long. V lost 4 bases and J lost 7, with 14 bases in between. Germline CDR1 is SGHDN and CDR2 is FVKESK. Each CDR3 protein gets one entry after TCRdb re-called the reads with MiXCR. Among over 100,000 distinct CDR3 sequences listed, about a tenth were seen once. The table lists this clonotype with a few counts. The antigen is unknown. Sequencing input: PBMCs, sequenced either directly or after in vitro stimulation (not recorded which). The source is a human donor in good health (CMV status not recorded). Some clones in this sample may be carry-over from other donors' samples. The J gene is TRBJ1-6, the V gene TRBV14, with D possibly being TRBD1 (5 bases). CDR3 in DNA: TGTGCCAGCAGCCGGTCCGGGGCGTGGAATTCACCCCTCCACTTT. Its translation is CASSRSGAWNSPLHF.